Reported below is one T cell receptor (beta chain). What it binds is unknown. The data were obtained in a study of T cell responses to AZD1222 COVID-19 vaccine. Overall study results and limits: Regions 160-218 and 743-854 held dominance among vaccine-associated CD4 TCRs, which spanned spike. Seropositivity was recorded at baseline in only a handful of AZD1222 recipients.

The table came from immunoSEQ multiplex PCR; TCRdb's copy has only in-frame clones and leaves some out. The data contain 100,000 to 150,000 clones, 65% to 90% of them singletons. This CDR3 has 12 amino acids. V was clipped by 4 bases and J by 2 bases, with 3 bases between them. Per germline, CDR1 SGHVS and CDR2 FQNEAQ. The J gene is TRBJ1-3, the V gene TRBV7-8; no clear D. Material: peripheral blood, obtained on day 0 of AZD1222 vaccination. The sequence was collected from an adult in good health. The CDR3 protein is CASSYPGNTIYF. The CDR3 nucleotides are TGTGCCAGCAGCTATCCTGGAAACACCATATATTTT.